This T cell receptor (beta chain) was captured by sequencing in a study of neurological immune-mediated disorders. There are 13 residues in the CDR3. The V end was cut by 5 bases, the J end by 2 bases, with 13 bases between. CDR1 is SQVTM and CDR2 is ANQGSEA in the germline V gene. This clonotype was seen ten or more times. TCRdb used MiXCR to reprocess the 5' RACE reads, holding one entry per CDR3 protein. This repertoire shows roughly 22,000 distinct CDR3 sequences, approximately 5.9% found once; its top ten account for less than 55%. The sequenced sample was CD8+ T cells from blood. This receptor was identified in a man aged 18 to 35 in good health. The chain joins TRBV29-1 to TRBJ2-7; unclear D gene. CDR3 in amino acids: CSVRSMSAYEQYF. Written as DNA, the CDR3 is TGCAGCGTTCGATCGATGAGCGCCTACGAGCAGTACTTC.